This T cell receptor beta chain was identified during a study of identical twins. A few counts support this clonotype. Its specificity is not known. The CDR3 is made up of 14 amino acids. Germline V gene sequence: CDR1 MNHNS, CDR2 SASEGT. V dropped 8 bases and J dropped 0 bases, with 13 bases sitting between them. Points from the study as a whole: The study drew conclusions from cross-sectional statistical analysis, not from following the same donors.

Each cDNA held unique molecular identifiers, and template switching gave it a universal primer site. TCRdb used MiXCR to reprocess the 5' RACE reads, holding one entry per CDR3 protein. The sample shows around 480,000 distinct CDR3 sequences, more than 13% of them seen only once. These data are also associated with another study on yellow fever vaccine responses in identical twins. That source adds: Each twin's T cell response to the vaccine was reported to look partly convergent and partly personalized.

The sequencing input was CD4+ T cells sorted from blood. The V and J genes are TRBV6-1 and TRBJ1-1; unclear D gene. This clonotype was sampled from a woman younger than 30 in good health. For the CDR3, the DNA is TGTGCCAGCCAGAGAGACATCATGAACACTGAAGCTTTCTTT. It yields the protein CASQRDIMNTEAFF.